Listed here are 14 T cell receptor beta chains from one sample, sequenced in a study of metastatic and nonmetastatic thyroid tumors. No treatment of any kind had been given to any patient before thyroid surgery. TCRdb reanalyzed the PCR reads via MiXCR. The table shows some 6,800 clones, with more than 2.5% occurring only once. Sequencing used tumor tissue. All receptors come from a female donor with papillary thyroid cancer or a benign thyroid nodule (not recorded which). Some clones in this sample may be carry-over from other donors' samples.

In this sample, this clone turned up many times. A clone one base away is much larger, so this may be a read error. Since the CDR3 does not end with the conserved phenylalanine or tryptophan, this likely comes from a read error. The J gene is TRBJ2-2, the V gene TRBV20-1; 12 nucleotides line up with TRBD2. Germline-derived CDR1 and CDR2 are DFQATT and SNEGSKA (reference sequence). The CDR3 totals 15 residues. J was trimmed by 6 bases and V by 0 bases; bases with no gene match: 2. In DNA form, the CDR3 reads TGCAGTGCTAGAGAGTCTAGCGGGAGGGCCGGGGAGCTGTTTTCT. Translated: CSARESSGRAGELFS.

Sample share makes this clone medium-sized. This chain connects TRBV28 to TRBJ2-2; D might be TRBD1 (6 bases). Germline CDR1 is MDHEN and CDR2 is SYDVKM. The CDR3 is 13 residues long. V lost 8 bases to trimming and J lost 2 bases, with 9 bases between them. CDR3 sequence (DNA): TGTGCCAGCGGGGACATAAACACCGGGGAGCTGTTTTTT. It yields the protein CASGDINTGELFF.

This clone was seen repeatedly, ten times or more. The CDR3 spells CASSSYSRGQGELFF. The CDR3 DNA is TGTGCCAGCAGCTCCTACAGCAGAGGACAGGGGGAACTGTTTTTT. The rearrangement uses TRBV5-6 and TRBJ1-4; 10 bases are a match to TRBD1. V shed 3 bases, J shed 12 bases, and the junction held 11 bases outside the gene matches. CDR3 length: 15 amino acids. Per germline, CDR1 SGHDT and CDR2 YYEEEE.

This clone was detected ten times or more. The rearrangement links TRBV20-1 to TRBJ2-5, with D uncertain. V lost 5 bases and J lost 1, with 11 bases in between. Germline V CDR1 and CDR2: DFQATT, SNEGSKA (reference sequence). The CDR3 loop spans 13 amino acids. For the CDR3, the DNA is TGCAGTGCTCCCCGTCAGCTCCAAGAGACCCAGTACTTC. Amino acid sequence: CSAPRQLQETQYF.

This clone was picked up many times. A much larger clone differs by one base, so this may be a read error. The final CDR3 position lacks the conserved phenylalanine or tryptophan, pointing to a likely read error. The V gene is TRBV12-3 or TRBV12-4, the J gene TRBJ2-1; weak D call: TRBD2 (6 bases). With 8 bases removed from V and 5 bases from J, the gap between germline ends came to 16 bases. The CDR3 loop spans 14 amino acids. DNA of the CDR3: TGTGCCAGCCGTTGGAGACTAGAAGACAATGAGCAGTTCGTC. The encoded protein is CASRWRLEDNEQFV.

On this clone itself: One base away lies a much larger clone, so this may be a sequencing read error. This chain links TRBV25-1 with TRBJ2-1, with D possibly matching TRBD1 (5 bases). The V end was cut by 10 bases, the J end by 3 bases, with 7 bases between. The CDR3 contains 11 residues. In germline, CDR1 is MGHDK, CDR2 SYGVNS. The CDR3 reads CAIRDYNEQFF. The CDR3 nucleotides are TGTGCCATCAGGGACTACAATGAGCAGTTCTTC.

By proportion, this clone is medium-sized. The chain recombines TRBV20-1 with TRBJ2-3; D gene uncertain. Germline CDR1 is DFQATT and CDR2 is SNEGSKA (reference sequence). The ends were cut back, 4 bases at V and 2 bases at J, with 10 bases in the middle. This CDR3 is built from 13 residues. For the CDR3, the DNA is TGCAGTGCTAAGAGCAGGTCCACAGATACGCAGTATTTT. This codes for CSAKSRSTDTQYF.

This clone is medium-sized by share. CDR3 loop: CSASTGGQYYEQYF. CDR3 DNA: TGCAGTGCCTCTACAGGGGGCCAATACTACGAGCAGTACTTC. The rearrangement uses TRBV20-1 and TRBJ2-7, with 9 bases matching TRBD1. This CDR3 contains 14 residues. Unmatched junction bases numbered 9, after V lost 6 bases and J lost 3 bases. Germline loops: CDR1 DFQATT, CDR2 SNEGSKA (reference sequence).

This clone was seen many times. The CDR3 spells CASSLLAGVEETQYF. The CDR3 DNA sequence: TGTGCCAGCAGCTTACTGGCGGGAGTGGAAGAGACCCAGTACTTC. V and J are TRBV5-4 and TRBJ2-5, with 7 bases that match TRBD2. After removal of 2 bases from V and 3 bases from J, the junction contained 7 bases not matched to a gene. This CDR3 region has 15 residues. The V gene's germline CDR1 is SGHNT and CDR2 YYREEE (reference sequence).

This clone is labeled medium-sized. The chain links TRBV2 to TRBJ1-5; D possibly corresponds to TRBD1 (5 bases). Germline loops: CDR1 SNHLY, CDR2 FYNNEI. V lost 0 bases, J lost 4 bases, and 10 bases lay in between. This CDR3 comprises 15 residues. The CDR3 coding sequence is TGTGCCAGCAGTGAAGCGCGGCAGGGAAATCAGCCCCAGCATTTT. It yields the protein CASSEARQGNQPQHF.

This clone was counted many times. The V call is TRBV18, the J call TRBJ1-2, with no clear D. V lost 3 bases and J lost 8, with 10 bases in between. CDR1 is KGHSH, CDR2 LQKENI, per germline. This CDR3 contains 12 residues. CDR3 in amino acids: CASSPQGIGYTF. CDR3 bases: TGTGCCAGCTCACCGCAAGGGATCGGCTACACCTTC.

In this sample, this clone turned up many times. The rearrangement joins TRBV5-6 to TRBJ1-1; TRBD1 agrees at 7 bases. After removal of 1 base from V and 0 bases from J, the junction contained 3 bases not matched to a gene. CDR1 and CDR2 (germline): SGHDT, YYEEEE. The CDR3 loop spans 15 amino acids. CDR3 residues: CASSLKGQMNTEAFF. As DNA, the CDR3 is TGTGCCAGCAGCTTGAAGGGACAGATGAACACTGAAGCTTTCTTT.

This clone was seen many times. V gene TRBV20-1 combines with J gene TRBJ2-5; the match to TRBD2 covers 11 bases. CDR3 length: 14 residues. After removal of 4 bases from V and 5 bases from J, the junction contained 6 bases not matched to a gene. In germline, CDR1 is DFQATT, CDR2 SNEGSKA (reference sequence). DNA of the CDR3: TGCAGTGCTAAGTCGGGACTAGCGGTGGAGACCCAGTACTTC. This encodes CSAKSGLAVETQYF.

This clone qualifies as medium-sized. The V and J genes are TRBV6-1 and TRBJ2-1; 8 bases are shared with TRBD2. Germline CDR1 and CDR2: MNHNS and SASEGT. CDR3 size: 15 residues. J was trimmed by 4 bases and V by 1 base; bases with no gene match: 3. CDR3 protein: CASSEGGGRYNEQFF. The CDR3 coding sequence is TGTGCCAGCAGTGAAGGAGGCGGGAGGTACAATGAGCAGTTCTTC.